This TCR beta chain was identified during a study of cytomegalovirus exposure and HLA in healthy donors. Study-level findings and limits: Reportedly, fewer N-insertions than the roughly 700-donor mean appeared in an Asian-associated ancestry cluster in a later analysis. In terms of immune exposure information, only CMV serostatus was available. Common viral pathogens were later found to be apparently linked to several of the most significant clusters. A few chains tied to CMV proved CMV antigen-specific in vitro.

Regarding this clone: Its antigen remains unknown.

Trimming cost V 1 base and J 4 bases, with 10 bases left between them. The V gene's germline CDR1 is SQVTM and CDR2 ANQGSEA. The CDR3 spans 13 residues. Amplification used 60 Vbeta primers and 13 Jbeta primers. TCRdb keeps only in-frame clones here, not all; method: immunoSEQ multiplex PCR. The sample totals approximately 210,000 clones. The chain carries TRBV29-1 and TRBJ1-2; tentatively, D is TRBD1 (5 bases). Sequenced material: PBMCs. The sequence derives from a woman aged 30 to 39 in good health and CMV-seropositive. The CDR3 region is CSVEGGLPYGYTF. The CDR3 bases are TGCAGCGTTGAAGGGGGACTGCCCTATGGCTACACCTTC.